The present T cell receptor (beta chain) was sequenced within a study of blood T cell repertoires in COVID-19. Study overall: There were acute and convalescent COVID-19 samples, and they came from the United States, Italy and Spain. T cells, B-cell-depleted T cells, or PBMCs provided the cDNA or gDNA that served as material.

A COVID-19 case was met by exposed participants within 2 weeks before study entry. Trimming shortened V by 1 base and J by 10 bases, and 15 bases separated the two germline ends. This CDR3 has 14 amino acids. CDR1 is SEHNR and CDR2 is FQNEAQ in the germline V gene (reference sequence). Study processing details: Researchers report that nucleated cell counts were estimated from reference gene primer amplification. TCRdb's copy holds only in-frame clones and misses some; the assay was immunoSEQ multiplex PCR. V, J and clone size reflect that table, while D and trimming were determined from the DNA. The sample contains roughly 230,000 clones, 70% to 90% of which appear only once.

The TCR sequence derives from a woman aged 45-65 years who had been exposed to COVID-19. The material sequenced was PBMCs or T cells enriched from blood (not recorded which). The genes are TRBV7-9 and TRBJ2-3; weak D call: TRBD1 (5 bases). CDR3: CASSLVAGQHAQYF. Written as DNA, the CDR3 is TGTGCCAGCAGCTTAGTCGCAGGACAACACGCGCAGTATTTT.